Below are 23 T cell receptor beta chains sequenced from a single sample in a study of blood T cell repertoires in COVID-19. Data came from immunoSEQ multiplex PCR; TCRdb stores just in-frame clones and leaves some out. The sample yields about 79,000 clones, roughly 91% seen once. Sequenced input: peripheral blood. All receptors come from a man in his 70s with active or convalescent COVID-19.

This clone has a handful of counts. This chain's CDR3 is CATSRREVREQFF. The CDR3 DNA sequence: TGTGCCACCAGCAGACGGGAGGTCCGTGAGCAGTTCTTC. The V call is TRBV15, the J call TRBJ2-1, with 7 nucleotides matching TRBD2. Looked up from germline, CDR1 is LNHNV and CDR2 is YYDKDF (reference sequence). The ends lost 2 bases at V and 9 bases at J; junction bases unmatched: 4. CDR3 length: 13 residues.

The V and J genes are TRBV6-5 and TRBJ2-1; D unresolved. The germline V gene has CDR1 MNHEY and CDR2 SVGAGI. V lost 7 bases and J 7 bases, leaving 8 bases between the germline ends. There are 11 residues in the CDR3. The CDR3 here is CASTSRNEQFF. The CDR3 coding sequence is TGTGCCAGCACGTCCCGGAATGAGCAGTTCTTC.

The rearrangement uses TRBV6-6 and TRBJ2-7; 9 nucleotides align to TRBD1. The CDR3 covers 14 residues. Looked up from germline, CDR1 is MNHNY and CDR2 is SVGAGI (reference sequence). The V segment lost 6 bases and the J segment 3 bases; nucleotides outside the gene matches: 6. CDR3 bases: TGTGCCAGCAGCTCCGGGACAGGGCACTACGAGCAGTACTTC. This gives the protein CASSSGTGHYEQYF.

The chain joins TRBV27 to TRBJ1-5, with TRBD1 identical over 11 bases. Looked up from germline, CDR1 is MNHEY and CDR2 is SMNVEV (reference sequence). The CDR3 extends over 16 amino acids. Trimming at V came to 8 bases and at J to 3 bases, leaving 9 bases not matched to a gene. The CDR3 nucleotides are TGTGCCAGCGCGGCGCGGACAGGGGGCGCCAATCAGCCCCAGCATTTT. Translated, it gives CASAARTGGANQPQHF.

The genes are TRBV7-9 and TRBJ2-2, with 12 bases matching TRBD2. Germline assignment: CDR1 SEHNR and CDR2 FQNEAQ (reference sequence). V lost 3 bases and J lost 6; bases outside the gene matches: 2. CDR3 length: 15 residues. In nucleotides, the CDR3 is TGTGCCAGCAGCTTCGGGACTAGCGGGCCCGGGGAGCTGTTTTTT. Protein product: CASSFGTSGPGELFF. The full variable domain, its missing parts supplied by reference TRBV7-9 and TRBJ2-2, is DTGVSQNPRHKITKRGQNVTFRCDPISEHNRLYWYRQTLGQGPEFLTYFQNEAQLEKSRLLSDRFSAERPKGSFSTLEIQRTEQGDSAMYLCASSFGTSGPGELFFGEGSRLTVL.

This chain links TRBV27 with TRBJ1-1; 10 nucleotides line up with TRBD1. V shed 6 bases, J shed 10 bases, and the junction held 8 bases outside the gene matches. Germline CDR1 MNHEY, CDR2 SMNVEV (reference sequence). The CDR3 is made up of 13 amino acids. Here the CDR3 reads CASRTDRGHRAFF. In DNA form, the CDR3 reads TGTGCCAGCAGAACCGACAGGGGGCATAGAGCTTTCTTT.

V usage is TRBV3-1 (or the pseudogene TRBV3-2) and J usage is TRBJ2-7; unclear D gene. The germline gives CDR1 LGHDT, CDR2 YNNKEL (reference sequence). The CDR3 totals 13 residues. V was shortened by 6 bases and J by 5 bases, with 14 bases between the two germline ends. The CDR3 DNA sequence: TGTGCCAGCAGGGGCACCTCAGGCCACGAGCAGTACTTC. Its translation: CASRGTSGHEQYF.

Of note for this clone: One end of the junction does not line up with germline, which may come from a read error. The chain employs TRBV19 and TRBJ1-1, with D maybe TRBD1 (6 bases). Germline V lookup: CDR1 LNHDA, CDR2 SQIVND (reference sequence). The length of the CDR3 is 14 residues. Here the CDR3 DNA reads TGTGCCAGTAGCATAGGGGGAGGGCCCACTGAAGCTTTCTTT. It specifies CASSIGGGPTEAFF.

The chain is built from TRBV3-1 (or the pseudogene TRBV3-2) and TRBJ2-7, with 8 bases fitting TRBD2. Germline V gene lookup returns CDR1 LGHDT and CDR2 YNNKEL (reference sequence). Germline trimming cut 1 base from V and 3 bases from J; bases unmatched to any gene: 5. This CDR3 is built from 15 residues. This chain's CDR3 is CASSQGPGGNYEQYF. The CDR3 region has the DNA TGTGCCAGCAGCCAAGGACCGGGAGGGAACTACGAGCAGTACTTC.

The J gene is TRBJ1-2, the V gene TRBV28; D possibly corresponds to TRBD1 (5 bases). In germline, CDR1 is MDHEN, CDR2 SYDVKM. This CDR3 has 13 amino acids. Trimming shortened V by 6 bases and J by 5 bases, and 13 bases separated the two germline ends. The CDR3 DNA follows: TGTGCCAGCAGGGCCTCGGCAGGGTATGGCTACACCTTC. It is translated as CASRASAGYGYTF.

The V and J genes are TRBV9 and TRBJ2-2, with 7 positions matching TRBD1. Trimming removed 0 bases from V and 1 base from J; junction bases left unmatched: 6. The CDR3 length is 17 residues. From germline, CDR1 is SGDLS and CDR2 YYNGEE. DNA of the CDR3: TGTGCCAGCAGCGTAGCCGTAAGGGGGCTGAACACCGGGGAGCTGTTTTTT. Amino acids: CASSVAVRGLNTGELFF.

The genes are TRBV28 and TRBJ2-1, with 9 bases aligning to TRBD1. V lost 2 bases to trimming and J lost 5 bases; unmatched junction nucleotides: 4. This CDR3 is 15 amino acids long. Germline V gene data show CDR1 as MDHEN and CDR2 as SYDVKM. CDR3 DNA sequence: TGTGCCAGCAGTTTAGTTTGGACAGGGGACAATGAGCAGTTCTTC. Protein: CASSLVWTGDNEQFF.

CDR3 nucleotide sequence: TGTGCCAGCAGTTTGGTAACGGGAGAAGATATAAAAGAGACCCAGTACTTC. Residues: CASSLVTGEDIKETQYF. This chain joins TRBV6-2 or TRBV6-3 and TRBJ2-5, with a tentative D call TRBD2 (6 bases). Per the germline V gene, CDR1 is MNHEY and CDR2 is SVGEGT. Trimming pared 4 bases from V and 3 bases from J, leaving 21 bases between. The CDR3 has 17 amino acids.

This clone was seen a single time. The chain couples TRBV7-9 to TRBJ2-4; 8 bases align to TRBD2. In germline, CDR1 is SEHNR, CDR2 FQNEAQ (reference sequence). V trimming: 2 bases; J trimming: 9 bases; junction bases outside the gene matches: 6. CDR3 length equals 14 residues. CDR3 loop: CASSLSAGVTIQYF. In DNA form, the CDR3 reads TGTGCCAGCAGCTTATCAGCGGGAGTCACCATTCAGTACTTC.

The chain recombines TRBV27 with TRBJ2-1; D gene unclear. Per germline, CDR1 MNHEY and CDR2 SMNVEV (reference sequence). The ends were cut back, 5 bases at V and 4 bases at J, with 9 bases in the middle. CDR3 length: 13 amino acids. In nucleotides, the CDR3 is TGTGCCAGCAGTATCCGACTGTACAATGAGCAGTTCTTC. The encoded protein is CASSIRLYNEQFF.

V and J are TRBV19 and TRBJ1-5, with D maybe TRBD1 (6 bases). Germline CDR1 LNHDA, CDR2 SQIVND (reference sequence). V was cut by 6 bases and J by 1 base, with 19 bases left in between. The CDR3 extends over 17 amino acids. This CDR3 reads CASRSRQGIRSNQPQHF. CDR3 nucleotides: TGTGCCAGTAGAAGTAGGCAGGGGATAAGGAGCAATCAGCCCCAGCATTTT.

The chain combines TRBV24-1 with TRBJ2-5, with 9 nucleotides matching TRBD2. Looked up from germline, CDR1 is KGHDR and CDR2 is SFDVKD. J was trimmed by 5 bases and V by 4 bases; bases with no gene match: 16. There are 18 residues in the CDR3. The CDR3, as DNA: TGTGCCACCAGTGACCGTGGGTCCTTAGCGGGAGTCCGGGAGACCCAGTACTTC. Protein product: CATSDRGSLAGVRETQYF.

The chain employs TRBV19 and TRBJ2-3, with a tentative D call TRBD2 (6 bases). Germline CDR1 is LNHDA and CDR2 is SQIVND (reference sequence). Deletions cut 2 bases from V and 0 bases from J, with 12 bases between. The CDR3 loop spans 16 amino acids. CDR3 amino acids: CASSIIASGSTDTQYF. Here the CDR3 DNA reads TGTGCCAGTAGTATAATCGCGAGCGGGAGCACAGATACGCAGTATTTT.

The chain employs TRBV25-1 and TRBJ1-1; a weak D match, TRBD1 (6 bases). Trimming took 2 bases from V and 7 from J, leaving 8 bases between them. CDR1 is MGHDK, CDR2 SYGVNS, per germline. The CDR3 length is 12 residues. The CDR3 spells CASSETDSEAFF. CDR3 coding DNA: TGTGCCAGCAGTGAAACGGACAGTGAAGCTTTCTTT.

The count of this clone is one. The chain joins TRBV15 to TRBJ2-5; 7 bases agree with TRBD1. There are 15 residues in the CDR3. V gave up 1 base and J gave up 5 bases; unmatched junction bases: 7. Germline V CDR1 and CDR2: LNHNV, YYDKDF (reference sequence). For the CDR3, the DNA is TGTGCCACCAGCAGAGTTCCACAGGGGTGGGAGACCCAGTACTTC. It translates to CATSRVPQGWETQYF.

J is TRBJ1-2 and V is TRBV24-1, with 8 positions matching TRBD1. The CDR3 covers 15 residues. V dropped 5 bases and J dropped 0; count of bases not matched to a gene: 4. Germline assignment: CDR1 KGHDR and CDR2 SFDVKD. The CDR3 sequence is CATSGDRTSNYGYTF. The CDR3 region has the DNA TGTGCCACCAGTGGGGACAGGACTTCTAACTATGGCTACACCTTC.

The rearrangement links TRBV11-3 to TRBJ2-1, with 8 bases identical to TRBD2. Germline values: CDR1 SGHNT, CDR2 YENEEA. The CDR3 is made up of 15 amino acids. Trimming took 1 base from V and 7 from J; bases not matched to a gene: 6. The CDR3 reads CASSLAAGVFNEQFF. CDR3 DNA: TGTGCCAGCAGCTTAGCAGCGGGAGTGTTTAATGAGCAGTTCTTC.

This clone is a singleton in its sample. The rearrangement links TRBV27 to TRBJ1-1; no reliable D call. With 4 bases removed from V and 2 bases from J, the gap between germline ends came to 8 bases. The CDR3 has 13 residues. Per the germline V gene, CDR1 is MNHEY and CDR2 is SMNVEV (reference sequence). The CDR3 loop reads CASSYTVNTEAFF. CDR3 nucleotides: TGTGCCAGCAGTTACACAGTTAACACTGAAGCTTTCTTT.